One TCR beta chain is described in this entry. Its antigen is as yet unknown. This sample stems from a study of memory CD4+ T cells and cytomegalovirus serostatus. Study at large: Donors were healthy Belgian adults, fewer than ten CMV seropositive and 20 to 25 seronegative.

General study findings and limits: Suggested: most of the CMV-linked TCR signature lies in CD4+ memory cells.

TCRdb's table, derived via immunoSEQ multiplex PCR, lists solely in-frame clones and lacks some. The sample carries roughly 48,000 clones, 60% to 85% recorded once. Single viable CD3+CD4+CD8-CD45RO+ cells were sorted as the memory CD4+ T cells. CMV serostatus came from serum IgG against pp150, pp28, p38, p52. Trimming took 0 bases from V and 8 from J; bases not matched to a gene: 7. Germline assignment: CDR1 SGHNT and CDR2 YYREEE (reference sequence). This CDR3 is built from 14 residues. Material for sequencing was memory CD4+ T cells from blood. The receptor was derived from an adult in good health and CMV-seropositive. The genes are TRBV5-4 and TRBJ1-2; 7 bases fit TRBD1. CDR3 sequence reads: CASSLGDRASGYTF. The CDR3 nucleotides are TGTGCCAGCAGCTTGGGGGACAGAGCGAGCGGCTACACCTTC.